The 5 T cell receptor beta chains in this list originate from one sample, sequenced in a study of blood T cell repertoires in COVID-19. Produced via immunoSEQ multiplex PCR; TCRdb's table is partial and in-frame only. The repertoire holds about 190,000 clones, about 88% seen once, with about 22% in the top ten. The sample comprised PBMCs or T cells enriched from blood (not recorded which). These receptors were collected from a woman aged 40 to 50 in a cohort exposed to, infected with or recovered from COVID-19 (not recorded which).

J is TRBJ1-1 and V is TRBV9; D unresolved. The CDR3 extends over 15 amino acids. V lost 0 bases to trimming and J lost 5 bases, with 14 bases between them. Germline V gene lookup returns CDR1 SGDLS and CDR2 YYNGEE. The CDR3 DNA reads as TGTGCCAGCAGCGTAGGGGCCCGAGCCAATACTGAAGCTTTCTTT. Translated: CASSVGARANTEAFF. Supplemented by reference TRBV9 and TRBJ1-1, the full variable domain reads DSGVTQTPKHLITATGQRVTLRCSPRSGDLSVYWYQQSLDQGLQFLIQYYNGEERAKGNILERFSAQQFPDLHSELNLSSLELGDSALYFCASSVGARANTEAFFGQGTRLTVV.

The rearrangement uses TRBV29-1 and TRBJ2-2; TRBD1 matches 12 bases. CDR1 and CDR2 from the germline V gene are SQVTM and ANQGSEA. After removal of 4 bases from V and 5 bases from J, the junction contained 11 bases not matched to a gene. The CDR3 spans 17 residues. The CDR3 DNA follows: TGCAGCGTTGGGTCCCCGGGACAGGGGGCAGGGACCGGGGAGCTGTTTTTT. Protein: CSVGSPGQGAGTGELFF.

The rearrangement uses TRBV30 and TRBJ2-1, with 11 positions matching TRBD2. There are 16 residues in the CDR3. Trimming at V came to 3 bases and at J to 7 bases, leaving 11 bases not matched to a gene. The germline V gene encodes CDR1 GTSNPN and CDR2 SVGIG (reference sequence). The CDR3 reads CAWRVSGRAFPNEQFF. The DNA for the CDR3 is TGTGCCTGGAGGGTTAGCGGGAGGGCCTTCCCGAATGAGCAGTTCTTC.

The chain uses TRBV13 and TRBJ2-1, with 8 bases matching TRBD2. CDR1 and CDR2 from the germline V gene are PRHDT and FYEKMQ (reference sequence). There are 16 residues in the CDR3. J gave up 5 bases and V 1 base, and 7 bases lay outside the gene matches. The CDR3 nucleotides are TGTGCCAGCAGCTTAGTAGTAGCGGGAATCCACAATGAGCAGTTCTTC. Its protein product is CASSLVVAGIHNEQFF.

V and J are TRBV28 and TRBJ2-7; TRBD1 aligns across 7 bases. CDR1 is MDHEN and CDR2 is SYDVKM in the germline V gene. V shed 6 bases and J 2 bases; nucleotides not matched to a gene: 7. This CDR3 region has 14 residues. Here the CDR3 reads CASRRQGQPYEQYF. CDR3 DNA: TGTGCCAGCAGGAGACAGGGTCAACCCTACGAGCAGTACTTC.